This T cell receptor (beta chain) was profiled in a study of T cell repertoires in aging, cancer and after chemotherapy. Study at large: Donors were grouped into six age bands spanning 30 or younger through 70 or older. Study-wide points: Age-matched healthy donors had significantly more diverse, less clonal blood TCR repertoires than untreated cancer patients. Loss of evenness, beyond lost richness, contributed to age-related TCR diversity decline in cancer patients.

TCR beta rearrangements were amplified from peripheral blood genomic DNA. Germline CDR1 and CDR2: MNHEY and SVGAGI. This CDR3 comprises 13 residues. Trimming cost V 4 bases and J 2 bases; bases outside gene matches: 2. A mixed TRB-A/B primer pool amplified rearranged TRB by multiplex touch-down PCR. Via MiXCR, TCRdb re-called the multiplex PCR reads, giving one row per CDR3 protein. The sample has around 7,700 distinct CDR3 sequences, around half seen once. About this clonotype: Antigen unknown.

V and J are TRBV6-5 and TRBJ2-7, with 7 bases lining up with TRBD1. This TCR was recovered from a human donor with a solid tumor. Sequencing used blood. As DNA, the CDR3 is TGTGCCAGCAGTTTAGGGACAGCCTACGAGCAGTACTTC. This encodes CASSLGTAYEQYF.